Each of the 8 T cell receptor beta chains below was sequenced from the same sample in a study of cytomegalovirus exposure and HLA in healthy donors. Primers for the PCR totalled 60 Vbeta and 13 Jbeta. Produced via immunoSEQ multiplex PCR; TCRdb's table is partial and in-frame only. This sample yields about 130,000 clones, of which around three quarters are seen a single time; 2% to 3% belongs to the top ten. Sequencing was carried out using PBMCs. The receptors come from a man aged 25 to 40 in good health and CMV-seronegative.

The V and J genes are TRBV19 and TRBJ1-2, with 9 bases aligning to TRBD1. Unmatched junction bases numbered 3, after V lost 6 bases and J lost 4 bases. The CDR3 has 13 residues. Per the germline V gene, CDR1 is LNHDA and CDR2 is SQIVND (reference sequence). The CDR3 DNA reads TGTGCCAGTAGAGGACAGGGGCCCTATGGCTACACCTTC. Its protein is CASRGQGPYGYTF.

The table lists this clone with a few counts. The rearrangement joins TRBV19 to TRBJ2-7, with unresolved D. The CDR3 loop spans 15 amino acids. Trimming cost V 3 bases and J 0 bases, with 12 bases left between them. Germline V gene lookup returns CDR1 LNHDA and CDR2 SQIVND (reference sequence). CDR3 amino acids: CASSIVPSLSYEQYF. The DNA for the CDR3 is TGTGCCAGTAGTATCGTCCCCTCCCTCTCCTACGAGCAGTACTTC.

The V and J genes are TRBV30 and TRBJ2-1; 8 bases agree with TRBD2. CDR1 is GTSNPN and CDR2 is SVGIG in the germline V gene (reference sequence). This CDR3 is built from 13 residues. With 3 bases clipped from V and 9 bases from J, the junction kept 7 bases outside the gene matches. The DNA for the CDR3 is TGTGCCTGGAGGACCCGGGAGGGCGTTGAGCAGTTCTTC. Amino acid sequence: CAWRTREGVEQFF.

This chain connects TRBV11-3 to TRBJ2-7; weak D call: TRBD1 (5 bases). Trimming stripped 1 base from V and 3 bases from J, with 13 bases between. The CDR3 is 15 amino acids. Germline CDR1 is SGHNT and CDR2 is YENEEA. The CDR3 sequence: CASSLAPSRDYEQYF. The CDR3 DNA reads as TGTGCCAGCAGCTTAGCTCCCAGCAGGGACTACGAGCAGTACTTC.

V usage is TRBV9 and J usage is TRBJ1-3; a weak D match, TRBD1 (5 bases). Germline loops: CDR1 SGDLS, CDR2 YYNGEE. This CDR3 is built from 15 residues. Trimming took 2 bases from V and 4 from J, leaving 13 bases between them. CDR3 sequence (DNA): TGTGCCAGCAGCGTTAATGGCAGGGCAGGAAACACCATATATTTT. Amino acid sequence: CASSVNGRAGNTIYF.

The CDR3 DNA is TGTGCCAGCTGCACCGTCCAGACAGGGGAGGGGAATGAGCAGTTCTTC. Translating gives CASCTVQTGEGNEQFF. The chain links TRBV18 to TRBJ2-1, with a weak D call TRBD1 (8 bases). Germline CDR1 KGHSH, CDR2 LQKENI. V gave up 7 bases and J gave up 7 bases, with 23 bases separating them. This CDR3 has 16 residues.

This chain joins TRBV7-2 and TRBJ2-7, with D unclear. The CDR3 loop spans 12 amino acids. The V and J ends lost 3 bases and 3 bases respectively, with 6 bases between them. Germline V gene lookup returns CDR1 SGHTA and CDR2 FQGNSA. CDR3 nucleotide sequence: TGTGCCAGCAGCTTCGGAGTCTACGAGCAGTACTTC. As protein: CASSFGVYEQYF.

The chain recombines TRBV25-1 with TRBJ2-7; 10 positions agree with TRBD2. V lost 8 bases to trimming and J lost 5 bases; unmatched junction nucleotides: 6. The CDR3 has 13 residues. CDR1 MGHDK and CDR2 SYGVNS come from the germline V gene. The CDR3 protein is CASQAGGPHEQYF. The CDR3 nucleotides read TGTGCCAGCCAAGCGGGAGGGCCACACGAGCAGTACTTC.